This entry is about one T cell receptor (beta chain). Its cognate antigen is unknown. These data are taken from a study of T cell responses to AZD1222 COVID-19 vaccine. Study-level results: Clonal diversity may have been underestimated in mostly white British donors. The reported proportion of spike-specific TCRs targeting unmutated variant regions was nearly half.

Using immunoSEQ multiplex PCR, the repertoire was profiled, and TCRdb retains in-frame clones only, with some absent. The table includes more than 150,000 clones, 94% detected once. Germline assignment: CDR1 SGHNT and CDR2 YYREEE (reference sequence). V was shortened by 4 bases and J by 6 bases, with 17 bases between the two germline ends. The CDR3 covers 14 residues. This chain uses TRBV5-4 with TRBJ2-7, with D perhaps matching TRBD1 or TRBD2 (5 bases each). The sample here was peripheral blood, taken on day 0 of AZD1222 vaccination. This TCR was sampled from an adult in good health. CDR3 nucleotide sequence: TGTGCCAGCAGCCCCCCGGGACGCCCGCTCGAGCAGTACTTC. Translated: CASSPPGRPLEQYF.